The 2 T cell receptor beta chains in this list originate from one sample, sequenced in a study of blood T cell repertoires in COVID-19. The data were produced by immunoSEQ multiplex PCR, yet TCRdb's version contains in-frame clones alone and is incomplete. The sample includes roughly 190,000 clones, approximately 82% seen only once; the top ten take 4% to 6.5%. The source material was PBMCs or T cells enriched from blood (not recorded which). The receptor source for this set is a woman aged 55-70 years with acute COVID-19.

This sequence joins TRBV10-1 and TRBJ2-2, with 12 positions matching TRBD1. J gave up 3 bases and V 2 bases, and 4 bases lay outside the gene matches. The CDR3 extends over 17 amino acids. Germline-derived CDR1 and CDR2 are WNHNN and SYGVQD (reference sequence). CDR3 in DNA: TGCGCCAGCAGTGAGCGGGGGACAGGGGGCCACACCGGGGAGCTGTTTTTT. Its translation: CASSERGTGGHTGELFF.

The J gene is TRBJ1-6, the V gene TRBV28, with a tentative D call TRBD1 (5 bases). Trimming shortened V by 6 bases and J by 6 bases, and 27 bases separated the two germline ends. CDR3 size: 19 residues. CDR1 and CDR2 from the germline V gene are MDHEN and SYDVKM. The CDR3 spells CASSTWRRGLSSTNSPLHF. CDR3 DNA: TGTGCCAGCAGCACCTGGCGGAGGGGCCTTTCCTCAACTAATTCACCCCTCCACTTT.